Listed here are 18 T cell receptor beta chains from one sample, sequenced in a study of blood T cells in healthy people across ages. Sample-barcoded 5' priming and a J-beta primer mix drove a second PCR of roughly 7 to 11 cycles. TCRdb redid the calling of the 5' RACE reads with MiXCR, one entry per CDR3 protein. The table includes over 1,200,000 distinct CDR3 sequences, almost 60% detected once. Sequences were obtained from blood. These receptors all come from a man between 18 and 29 years old in good health.

The chain recombines TRBV7-9 with TRBJ2-2; D not resolved. CDR1 and CDR2 from the germline V gene are SEHNR and FQNEAQ (reference sequence). The CDR3 has 14 residues. V was pared by 4 bases and J by 4 bases, with 10 bases between. The DNA for the CDR3 is TGTGCCAGCAGCTCCTGGGCGTCCACCGGGGAGCTGTTTTTT. The encoded protein is CASSSWASTGELFF.

The gene calls are TRBV27 and TRBJ1-5, with 8 bases fitting TRBD1. This CDR3 is built from 19 residues. With 4 bases clipped from V and 4 bases from J, the junction kept 18 bases outside the gene matches. The germline V gene has CDR1 MNHEY and CDR2 SMNVEV (reference sequence). CDR3 region: CASSSMWDRRFFGNQPQHF. DNA of the CDR3: TGTGCCAGCAGTTCGATGTGGGACAGGCGTTTTTTTGGGAATCAGCCCCAGCATTTT.

The sample holds a few counts of this clonotype. This chain links TRBV20-1 with TRBJ1-2, with a possible D match to TRBD1 (5 bases). Germline assignment: CDR1 DFQATT and CDR2 SNEGSKA (reference sequence). V gave up 7 bases and J gave up 8 bases, with 11 bases separating them. The CDR3 runs 10 residues. CDR3 nucleotide sequence: TGCAGTGTGCCGGGACTCGGCTACACCTTC. Translating gives CSVPGLGYTF.

The genes are TRBV4-1 and TRBJ2-1; D not resolved. Trimming took 0 bases from V and 1 from J, leaving 7 bases between them. Per germline, CDR1 MGHRA and CDR2 YSYEKL. The CDR3 is 15 amino acids. The CDR3 sequence is CASSQERYSYNEQFF. The CDR3 DNA is TGCGCCAGCAGCCAAGAGCGGTATTCCTACAATGAGCAGTTCTTC.

The sample holds one count of this clonotype. This chain joins TRBV7-9 and TRBJ2-5; D not resolved. The V and J ends lost 11 bases and 1 base respectively, with 14 bases between them. CDR1 and CDR2 from the germline V gene are SEHNR and FQNEAQ (reference sequence). This CDR3 has 13 residues. CDR3 bases: TGTGCCGAACGGTCCTCTCTCCAAGAGACCCAGTACTTC. Translated: CAERSSLQETQYF.

This sequence joins TRBV29-1 and TRBJ1-1; D gene ambiguous. From germline, CDR1 is SQVTM and CDR2 ANQGSEA. The germline V and J ends were trimmed by 3 bases and 3 bases, with 11 bases remaining between them. The CDR3 length is 13 residues. Here the CDR3 reads CSVEGDYDTEAFF. CDR3 DNA sequence: TGCAGCGTTGAGGGAGATTACGACACTGAAGCTTTCTTT. Full variable domain (missing parts from reference TRBV29-1 and TRBJ1-1): SAVISQKPSRDICQRGTSLTIQCQVDSQVTMMFWYRQQPGQSLTLIATANQGSEATYESGFVIDKFPISRPNLTFSTLTVSNMSPEDSSIYLCSVEGDYDTEAFFGQGTRLTVV.

Only a few counts were recorded for this clonotype. This chain uses TRBV5-1 with TRBJ2-1; the match to TRBD2 covers 10 bases. CDR3 length: 16 amino acids. Germline-derived CDR1 and CDR2 are SGHRS and YFSETQ. The V and J ends lost 3 bases and 2 bases, in that order; junction bases with no gene match: 5. The DNA of the CDR3 is TGCGCCAGCAGCTCCCAAGCGGGGGGGCCCTACAATGAGCAGTTCTTC. It is translated as CASSSQAGGPYNEQFF.

This clonotype was found a few times. V usage is TRBV20-1 and J usage is TRBJ2-7, with TRBD2 as a possible D gene (6 bases). CDR3 length: 13 amino acids. Germline assignment: CDR1 DFQATT and CDR2 SNEGSKA (reference sequence). V was shortened by 3 bases and J by 7 bases, with 16 bases between the two germline ends. CDR3 residues: CSAREGLIEEQYF. CDR3 DNA: TGCAGTGCTAGGGAGGGATTGATAGAGGAGCAGTACTTC.

The chain joins TRBV5-6 to TRBJ2-4, with a weak D call TRBD2 (6 bases). With 4 bases removed from V and 13 bases from J, the gap between germline ends came to 21 bases. The CDR3 loop spans 14 amino acids. The germline gives CDR1 SGHDT, CDR2 YYEEEE. The CDR3, as DNA: TGTGCCAGCAGCGGGGGGACCGCCCCTTGGGAGCAGTACTTC. It codes for CASSGGTAPWEQYF.

The genes are TRBV4-1 and TRBJ2-7, with no clear D. Trimming removed 2 bases at V and 5 bases at J, with 10 bases between. CDR3 length: 13 residues. The V gene's germline CDR1 is MGHRA and CDR2 YSYEKL. The CDR3 DNA reads TGCGCCAGCAGCCAACCCCTTCGGCACGAGCAGTACTTC. Protein product: CASSQPLRHEQYF.

V is TRBV5-4 and J is TRBJ2-7; possibly TRBD1 for D (5 bases). This CDR3 region has 14 residues. V was shortened by 4 bases and J by 2 bases, with 13 bases between the two germline ends. Per germline, CDR1 SGHNT and CDR2 YYREEE (reference sequence). The CDR3 region has the DNA TGTGCCAGCAGCCCAGGGTTGGAAGCCTACGAGCAGTACTTC. As protein: CASSPGLEAYEQYF.

The V gene is TRBV6-5, the J gene TRBJ1-2, with D maybe TRBD1 (5 bases). V lost 6 bases and J lost 5, with 13 bases in between. From germline, CDR1 is MNHEY and CDR2 SVGAGI. CDR3 size: 13 residues. The CDR3 loop reads CASRMGGTYGYTF. The CDR3 DNA reads TGTGCCAGCAGAATGGGGGGTACTTATGGCTACACCTTC.

This clonotype has just a few counts. The chain carries TRBV7-2 and TRBJ2-3, with 7 bases that match TRBD2. The CDR3 has 17 amino acids. Per germline, CDR1 SGHTA and CDR2 FQGNSA. After removal of 2 bases from V and 0 bases from J, the junction contained 8 bases not matched to a gene. This CDR3 reads CASSLISSGYSTDTQYF. In DNA, the CDR3 is TGTGCCAGCAGCTTAATCTCTAGCGGTTATAGCACAGATACGCAGTATTTT.

The chain recombines TRBV4-2 with TRBJ2-7; D is unresolved. V was trimmed by 0 bases and J by 6 bases, leaving 18 bases between them. This CDR3 is 16 amino acids long. Germline V gives CDR1 LGHNA, CDR2 YNFKEQ. CDR3 region: CASSQEPWATTSEQYF. The DNA for the CDR3 is TGTGCCAGCAGCCAAGAACCTTGGGCGACGACCAGCGAGCAGTACTTC.

The V and J genes are TRBV5-1 and TRBJ1-2; weak D call: TRBD1 (6 bases). The V end was cut by 5 bases, the J end by 6 bases, with 14 bases between. CDR1 and CDR2 (germline): SGHRS, YFSETQ. The CDR3 spans 13 residues. CDR3 region: CASRPRDTNGYTF. CDR3 in DNA: TGCGCCAGCAGGCCGCGGGACACGAATGGCTACACCTTC.

The chain joins TRBV27 to TRBJ2-3; no reliable D call. This CDR3 has 15 amino acids. V was trimmed by 3 bases and J by 1 base, leaving 11 bases between them. Looked up from germline, CDR1 is MNHEY and CDR2 is SMNVEV (reference sequence). CDR3 in amino acids: CASSLAASGTDTQYF. The CDR3 DNA is TGTGCCAGCAGTTTGGCCGCTTCGGGCACAGATACGCAGTATTTT.

A note on this clonotype: A much larger clone is a single base away; this may be a read error. The V gene is TRBV3-1, the J gene TRBJ2-4, with D possibly called TRBD1 or TRBD2 (5 bases each). Judging by the DNA end, TRBJ2-7 fits better; the J call may be wrong. Germline CDR1 LGHDT, CDR2 YNNKEL (reference sequence). This CDR3 has 14 amino acids. This CDR3 reads CASSAGTDTYEQYF. The CDR3 DNA sequence: TGTGCCAGCAGCGCCGGGACGGACACCTACGAGCAGTACTTC.

The V and J genes are TRBV5-1 and TRBJ2-5; 8 bases line up with TRBD1. Trimming at V came to 2 bases and at J to 2 bases, leaving 5 bases not matched to a gene. Per germline, CDR1 SGHRS and CDR2 YFSETQ. The CDR3 length is 15 residues. The CDR3, as DNA: TGCGCCAGCAGCTTTTTGGGACAGGTGCAAGAGACCCAGTACTTC. Protein product: CASSFLGQVQETQYF.